This T cell receptor beta chain was documented in a study of tumor-infiltrating lymphocytes in primary liver carcinoma. Study context: The patient group consisted of men and women aged 30 to 69 years.

From 500 ng of total RNA, TCR beta-specific cDNA was reverse-transcribed using a constant-region primer. ARM-PCR, slightly modified, supplied the TCR beta libraries through three nested multiplex PCR rounds. Primers for the first two PCR rounds were TRBV1-TRBV30 forward primers and a C-beta reverse primer (roughly 10 cycles per round). TCRdb reanalysed the multiplex PCR reads using MiXCR and keeps one entry per CDR3 protein. The sample has roughly 100,000 distinct CDR3 sequences, more than 65% seen once. In the case of this clonotype: Its cognate antigen is unknown.

General study findings and limits: Detection in all five tumor regions applied to only about 8-25% of top clones.

Co-extracting RNA and DNA was done with about 20-34 mg of unsorted bulk tissue as input. Trimming removed 0 bases at V and 4 bases at J, with 9 bases between. Germline V gene sequence: CDR1 MGHRA, CDR2 YSYEKL. The length of the CDR3 is 14 residues. The V and J genes are TRBV4-1 and TRBJ1-2; possible D gene TRBD1, 5 bases. The receptor comes from a woman aged 55-69 years with primary liver carcinoma and hepatitis B virus infection. The sequencing sample was made of liver tumor tissue from sampling region 5. The subset here: tumor region T5, tumor centre. CDR3 DNA sequence: TGCGCCAGCAGCCAAGAGGGGGGATCCTATGGCTACACCTTC. This sequence encodes CASSQEGGSYGYTF.